These T cell receptor beta chains were read from a single sample in a study of response to subunit inactivated influenza vaccine. MiXCR, run by TCRdb on the RT-PCR reads, gives a single entry per CDR3 protein. The repertoire consists of fewer than 400,000 distinct CDR3 sequences, with 21% occurring once and the leading ten covering roughly a tenth. This specimen was PBMCs from blood, taken roughly 20 months after vaccination. The receptors were sampled from a man in his fifties or sixties who received an inactivated influenza vaccine. Both conserved end residues are part of each CDR3. D genes are given only for firm matches. Clone size appears in some rows only: once, few, many, or a class for an expanded clone.

v_call	clone_size	d_call	j_call	cdr3_aa	cdr3_nt
TRBV7-3	.	.	TRBJ1-1	CASSPRGTLNTEAFF	TGTGCCAGCAGCCCAAGGGGGACGTTGAACACTGAAGCTTTCTTT
TRBV5-1	few	TRBD1	TRBJ2-2	CASSLRGRGGTGELFF	TGCGCCAGCAGCTTGAGGGGGCGCGGTGGCACCGGGGAGCTGTTTTTT
TRBV7-8	few	TRBD2	TRBJ2-3	CASSLGWTRHTDTQYF	TGTGCCAGCAGCTTGGGTTGGACTAGACACACAGATACGCAGTATTTT
TRBV4-3	.	.	TRBJ2-2	CASSPTGGGELFF	TGCGCCAGCAGCCCCACTGGGGGCGGGGAGCTGTTTTTT
TRBV5-5	.	.	TRBJ2-5	CASSLGAVGETQYF	TGTGCCAGCAGCCTCGGCGCCGTGGGGGAGACCCAGTACTTC
TRBV5-1	.	TRBD2	TRBJ2-1	CASSPLSGGAYNEQFF	TGCGCCAGCAGCCCCCTAAGCGGGGGGGCGTACAATGAGCAGTTCTTC
TRBV20-1	.	.	TRBJ1-2	CSARLGQTYGYTF	TGCAGTGCTAGGTTGGGGCAGACATATGGCTACACCTTC
TRBV7-2	few	TRBD1	TRBJ2-3	CASSRWTGRLTDTQYF	TGTGCCAGCAGCCGTTGGACAGGGCGCCTCACAGATACGCAGTATTTT
TRBV27	.	TRBD2	TRBJ2-2	CASSVAGWFANTGELFF	TGTGCCAGCAGTGTAGCGGGGTGGTTCGCGAACACCGGGGAGCTGTTTTTT
TRBV5-1	few	.	TRBJ1-2	CASSPDGEGYGYTF	TGCGCCAGCAGCCCCGATGGGGAGGGATATGGCTACACCTTC
TRBV7-9	.	TRBD2	TRBJ2-1	CASSFPPGGSYNEQFF	TGTGCCAGCAGCTTCCCACCGGGGGGCTCCTACAATGAGCAGTTCTTC
TRBV28	.	.	TRBJ2-5	CASSSPRVVRETQYF	TGTGCCAGCAGTTCCCCGAGGGTAGTAAGAGAGACCCAGTACTTC
TRBV6-1	.	.	TRBJ2-3	CASSKQGTDTQYF	TGTGCCAGCAGCAAACAGGGTACAGATACGCAGTATTTT
TRBV2	.	TRBD2	TRBJ2-3	CASRLAEPGDTQYF	TGTGCCAGTAGACTAGCGGAGCCCGGGGATACGCAGTATTTT
TRBV30	.	TRBD1	TRBJ2-7	CAWSVLQGGYEQYF	TGTGCCTGGAGTGTACTACAGGGGGGCTACGAGCAGTACTTC
TRBV27	once	.	TRBJ2-2	CASTRAGRNTGELFF	TGTGCCAGCACCCGCGCAGGGAGAAACACCGGGGAGCTGTTTTTT
TRBV12-3/TRBV12-4	few	.	TRBJ2-2	CASTSGGWELFF	TGTGCCAGCACCTCAGGCGGCTGGGAGCTGTTTTTT
TRBV15	.	.	TRBJ2-1	CATSRGGSGYNEQFF	TGTGCCACCAGCAGAGGGGGGAGTGGATACAATGAGCAGTTCTTC
TRBV20-1	.	TRBD2	TRBJ2-1	CSARDTRLAGDFNEQFF	TGCAGTGCTAGAGACACAAGATTAGCGGGAGATTTCAATGAGCAGTTCTTC
TRBV7-9	few	.	TRBJ1-2	CASSPPGGSNNYGYTF	TGTGCCAGCAGCCCCCCCGGGGGAAGCAATAACTATGGCTACACCTTC
TRBV7-9	once	TRBD1	TRBJ2-5	CASSLGTGGRETQYF	TGTGCCAGCAGCTTAGGGACAGGCGGACGAGAGACCCAGTACTTC
TRBV25-1	.	TRBD1	TRBJ2-1	CASSEYGNRGQFF	TGTGCCAGCAGTGAATATGGGAACAGGGGGCAGTTCTTC
TRBV12-3/TRBV12-4	few	.	TRBJ2-5	CASSLWGETQYF	TGTGCCAGCAGTTTGTGGGGAGAGACCCAGTACTTC
TRBV6-5	few	.	TRBJ2-7	CASSYSGGRAYEQYF	TGTGCCAGCAGTTACTCCGGGGGGCGCGCCTACGAGCAGTACTTC
TRBV12-3/TRBV12-4	.	.	TRBJ2-3	CASSSGLILDTQYF	TGTGCCAGCAGTTCCGGTCTTATACTGGATACGCAGTATTTT
TRBV7-2	.	.	TRBJ1-5	CASSLAPDYQPQHF	TGTGCCAGCAGCTTAGCCCCGGACTATCAGCCCCAGCATTTT
TRBV5-1	.	.	TRBJ2-1	CASSLLPVDSYNEQFF	TGCGCCAGCAGCTTGTTGCCAGTTGATTCCTACAATGAGCAGTTCTTC
TRBV12-3/TRBV12-4	.	.	TRBJ1-6	CASSSRNRNSPLHF	TGTGCCAGCAGTTCCCGGAACAGGAATTCACCCCTCCACTTT
TRBV20-1	many	.	TRBJ1-4	CSALNEKLFF	TGCAGTGCCCTGAATGAAAAACTGTTTTTT
TRBV10-3	.	.	TRBJ1-2	CAISESRGGNYGYTF	TGTGCCATCAGTGAGTCTCGGGGAGGTAACTATGGCTACACCTTC
TRBV7-3	many	.	TRBJ1-1	CASRVGQGDTEAFF	TGTGCCAGCAGAGTCGGGCAGGGCGACACTGAAGCTTTCTTT
TRBV29-1	few	.	TRBJ2-7	CSVREYEQYF	TGCAGCGTCCGGGAGTACGAGCAGTACTTC
TRBV20-1	many	.	TRBJ1-1	CSARGRVNTEAFF	TGCAGTGCTAGGGGCAGGGTGAACACTGAAGCTTTCTTT
TRBV27	many	.	TRBJ1-5	CASSLTKNQPQHF	TGTGCCAGCAGTTTAACGAAGAATCAGCCCCAGCATTTT
TRBV19	once	.	TRBJ2-7	CASSITGRTPEQYF	TGTGCCAGTAGTATAACAGGCCGCACTCCGGAGCAGTACTTC
TRBV19	.	TRBD1	TRBJ1-5	CASSIGTGNQPQHF	TGTGCCAGTAGTATAGGGACAGGGAATCAGCCCCAGCATTTT